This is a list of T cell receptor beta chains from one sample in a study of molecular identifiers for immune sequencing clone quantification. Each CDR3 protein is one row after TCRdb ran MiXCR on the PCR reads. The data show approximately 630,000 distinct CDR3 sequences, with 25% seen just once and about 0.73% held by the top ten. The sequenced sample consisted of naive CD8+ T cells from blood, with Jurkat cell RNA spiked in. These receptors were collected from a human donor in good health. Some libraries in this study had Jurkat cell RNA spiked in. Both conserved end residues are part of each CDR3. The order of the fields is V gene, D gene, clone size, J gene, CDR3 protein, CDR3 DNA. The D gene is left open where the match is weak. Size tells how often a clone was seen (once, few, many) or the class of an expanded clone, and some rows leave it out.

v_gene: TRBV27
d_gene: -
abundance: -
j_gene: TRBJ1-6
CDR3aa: CASSPWAGSSYNSPLHF
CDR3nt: TGTGCCAGCAGTCCCTGGGCAGGGAGCTCCTATAATTCACCCCTCCACTTT

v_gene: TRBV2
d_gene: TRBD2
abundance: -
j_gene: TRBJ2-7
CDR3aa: CASNLLAESHEQYF
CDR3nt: TGTGCCAGCAACCTACTAGCGGAGTCCCACGAGCAGTACTTC

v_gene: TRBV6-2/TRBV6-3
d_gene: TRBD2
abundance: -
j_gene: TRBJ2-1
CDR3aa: CASSYPRTSNTNEQFF
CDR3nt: TGTGCCAGCAGTTACCCTCGGACTAGCAATACCAATGAGCAGTTCTTC

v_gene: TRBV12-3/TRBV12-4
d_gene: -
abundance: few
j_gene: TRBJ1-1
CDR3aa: CASSFDFGQTNTEAFF
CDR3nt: TGTGCCAGCAGTTTTGACTTTGGACAGACGAACACTGAAGCTTTCTTT

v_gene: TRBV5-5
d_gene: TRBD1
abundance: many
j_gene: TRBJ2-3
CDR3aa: CASSWTGFQDTQYF
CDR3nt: TGTGCCAGCAGCTGGACAGGGTTTCAAGATACGCAGTATTTT

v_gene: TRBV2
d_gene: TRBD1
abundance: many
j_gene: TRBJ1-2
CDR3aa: CASRAGTDYGYTF
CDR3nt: TGTGCCAGCAGGGCCGGGACAGATTATGGCTACACCTTC

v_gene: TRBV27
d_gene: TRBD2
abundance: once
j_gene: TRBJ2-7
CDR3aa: CASSVSSGRTYEQYF
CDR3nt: TGTGCCAGCAGTGTATCGAGCGGGAGGACCTACGAGCAGTACTTC

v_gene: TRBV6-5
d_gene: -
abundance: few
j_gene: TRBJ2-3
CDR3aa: CATKGDTQYF
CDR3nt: TGTGCCACGAAGGGGGATACGCAGTATTTT

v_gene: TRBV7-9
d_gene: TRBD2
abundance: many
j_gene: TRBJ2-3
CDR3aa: CASIGLAGVTDTQYF
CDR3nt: TGTGCCAGCATCGGACTAGCGGGAGTCACAGATACGCAGTATTTT

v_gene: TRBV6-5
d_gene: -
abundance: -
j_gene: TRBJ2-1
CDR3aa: CASSYLTANNNEQFF
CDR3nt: TGTGCCAGCAGTTACTTGACAGCGAATAACAATGAGCAGTTCTTC

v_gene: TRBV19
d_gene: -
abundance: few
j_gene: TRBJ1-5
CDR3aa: CASNWAGGNQPQHF
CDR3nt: TGTGCCAGTAATTGGGCGGGAGGTAATCAGCCCCAGCATTTT

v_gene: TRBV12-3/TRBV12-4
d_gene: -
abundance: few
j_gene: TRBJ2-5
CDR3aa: CASSLVLTGAPGETQYF
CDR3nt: TGTGCCAGCAGTTTAGTACTCACGGGGGCGCCGGGGGAGACCCAGTACTTC

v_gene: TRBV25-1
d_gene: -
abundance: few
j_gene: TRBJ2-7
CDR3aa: CASSAGRASYEQYF
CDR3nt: TGTGCCAGCAGTGCAGGACGCGCTTCCTACGAGCAGTACTTC

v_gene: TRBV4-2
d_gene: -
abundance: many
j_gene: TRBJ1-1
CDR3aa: CASSPSGGGTEAFF
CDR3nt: TGTGCCAGCAGCCCTTCGGGGGGAGGGACTGAAGCTTTCTTT

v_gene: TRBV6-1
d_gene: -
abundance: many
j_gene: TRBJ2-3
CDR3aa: CASSELTETQYF
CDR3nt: TGTGCCAGCAGTGAACTTACGGAAACGCAGTATTTT

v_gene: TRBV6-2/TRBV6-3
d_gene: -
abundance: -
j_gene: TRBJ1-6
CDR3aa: CASQEGTYNSPLHF
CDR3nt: TGTGCCAGCCAGGAGGGAACCTATAATTCACCCCTCCACTTT

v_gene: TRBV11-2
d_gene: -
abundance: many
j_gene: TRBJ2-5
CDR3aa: CASSPENSQETQYF
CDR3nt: TGTGCCAGCAGCCCAGAGAACAGCCAAGAGACCCAGTACTTC

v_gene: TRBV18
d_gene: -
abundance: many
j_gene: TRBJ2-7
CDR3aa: CASSARDRPYEQYF
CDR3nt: TGTGCCAGCTCAGCCCGGGACCGACCCTACGAGCAGTACTTC

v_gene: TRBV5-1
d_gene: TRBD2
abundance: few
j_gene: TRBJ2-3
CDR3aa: CASSYSVGGVGTDTQYF
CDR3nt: TGCGCCAGCAGCTACTCGGTTGGGGGGGTTGGTACAGATACGCAGTATTTT

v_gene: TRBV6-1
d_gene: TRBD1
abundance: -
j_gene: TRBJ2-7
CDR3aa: CASRATGPISYEQYF
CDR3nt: TGTGCCAGCAGGGCGACAGGGCCTATCTCGTACGAGCAGTACTTC

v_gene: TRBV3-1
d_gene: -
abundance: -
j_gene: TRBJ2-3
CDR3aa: CASSQDLRGTPTDTQYF
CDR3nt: TGTGCCAGCAGCCAAGATCTTAGGGGGACCCCCACAGATACGCAGTATTTT

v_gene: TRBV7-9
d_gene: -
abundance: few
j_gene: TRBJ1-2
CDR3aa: CASSLGAQEPNYGYTF
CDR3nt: TGTGCCAGCAGCTTAGGTGCCCAGGAGCCTAACTATGGCTACACCTTC

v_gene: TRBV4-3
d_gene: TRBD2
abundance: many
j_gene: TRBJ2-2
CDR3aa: CASSQSLAGGYGELFF
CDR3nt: TGCGCCAGCAGCCAGTCCCTAGCGGGGGGCTACGGGGAGCTGTTTTTT